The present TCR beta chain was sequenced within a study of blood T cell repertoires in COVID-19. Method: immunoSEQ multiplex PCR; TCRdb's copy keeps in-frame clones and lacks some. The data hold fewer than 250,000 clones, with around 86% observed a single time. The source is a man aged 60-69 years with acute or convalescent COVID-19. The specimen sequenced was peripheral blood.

For the CDR3, the DNA is TGTGCCAGCAGGACTACTAGAGGGACTAGCGGGGGGGAGCAGTTCTTC. As protein: CASRTTRGTSGGEQFF. The V and J genes are TRBV25-1 and TRBJ2-1; TRBD2 matches 15 bases. From germline, CDR1 is MGHDK and CDR2 SYGVNS. The CDR3 spans 16 residues. The trim removed 6 bases at V and 10 bases at J, leaving 10 bases unmatched.